This entry is about one TCR beta chain. Its specificity is not known. The sample originates from a study of CD8+CD57+ T cells in acquired aplastic anemia. The TCR beta profiling, which covered VDJ combination and CDR3 sequence, was carried out using genomic DNA as the template. TCRdb reanalysed the reads using MiXCR and keeps one entry per CDR3 protein. This sample has about 400,000 distinct CDR3 sequences; 55% to 70% occur once, and the top ten carry approximately 3.9%. Findings of the study overall: Patients and controls turned out to have approximately 29 CD8+ CDR3 sequences in common. No significant patient-versus-control difference appeared in CD8+ Simpson's diversity.

V was pared by 1 base and J by 1 base, with 11 bases between. This CDR3 comprises 15 residues. Germline-derived CDR1 and CDR2 are MNHNS and SASEGT. What was sequenced was sorted CD4+, CD8+, or CD8+CD57+ T cells (not recorded which) from PBMCs. This TCR came from a human donor in good health, serving as a control. This chain links TRBV6-1 with TRBJ2-7, with D tentatively TRBD1 or TRBD2 (5 bases each). The CDR3 nucleotides read TGTGCCAGCAGTGAAGGGGACCTGAGGTCCTACGAGCAGTACGTC. It yields the protein CASSEGDLRSYEQYV.